Included here is one T cell receptor beta chain sequence, with context. This entry comes from a study of blood T cell repertoires in COVID-19. The overall study: Samples came from the United States, Italy and Spain, spanning acute and convalescent COVID-19.

Authors' methods: Nucleated cell number was recorded as an estimate derived from reference gene primer amplification. Clones were read by immunoSEQ multiplex PCR, and TCRdb kept only the in-frame ones, dropping some. The V and J calls and clone size were taken over from that table, and D and trimming were inferred from the DNA. The sample records 200,000 to 250,000 clones, about 90% being singletons. Recruits, aged roughly 18 to 90 years, lived in 24 US areas. Germline CDR1 SGDLS, CDR2 YYNGEE. V lost 5 bases, J lost 0 bases, and 11 bases lay in between. The CDR3 covers 14 residues. Sequenced: PBMCs or T cells enriched from blood (not recorded which). The V call is TRBV9, the J call TRBJ1-2, with D possibly being TRBD1 (5 bases). The origin of this receptor is a man aged 25-40 years who had been exposed to COVID-19. The CDR3 spells CASRNRGTNYGYTF. CDR3 coding DNA: TGTGCCAGCAGAAATCGGGGGACTAACTATGGCTACACCTTC.